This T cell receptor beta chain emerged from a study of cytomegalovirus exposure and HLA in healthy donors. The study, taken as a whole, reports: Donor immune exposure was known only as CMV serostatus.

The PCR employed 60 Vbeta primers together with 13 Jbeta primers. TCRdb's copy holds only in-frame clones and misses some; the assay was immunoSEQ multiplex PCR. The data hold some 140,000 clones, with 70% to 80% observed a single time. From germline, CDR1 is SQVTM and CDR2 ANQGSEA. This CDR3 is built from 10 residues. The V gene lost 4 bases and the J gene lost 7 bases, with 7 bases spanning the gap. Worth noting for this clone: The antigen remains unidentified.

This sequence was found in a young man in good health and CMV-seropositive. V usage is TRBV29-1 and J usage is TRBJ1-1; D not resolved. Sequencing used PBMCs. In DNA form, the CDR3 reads TGCAGCGTTGCCCGAGATGAAGCTTTCTTT. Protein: CSVARDEAFF.